These 7 T cell receptor beta chains were all obtained from the same sample, sequenced in a study of blood T cell repertoires in COVID-19. Sequencing used immunoSEQ multiplex PCR; TCRdb keeps in-frame clones, though not all of them. Among 150,000 to 200,000 clones listed, about four fifths were seen once. The sequenced sample was PBMCs or T cells enriched from blood (not recorded which). All receptors come from a man in his forties who had recovered from COVID-19.

This rearrangement joins TRBV15 to TRBJ2-3; TRBD1 aligns across 7 bases. Unmatched junction bases numbered 11, after V lost 3 bases and J lost 5 bases. The V gene's germline CDR1 is LNHNV and CDR2 YYDKDF (reference sequence). The CDR3 is made up of 16 amino acids. CDR3: CATSSDRYRGQDTQYF. The CDR3 DNA is TGTGCCACCAGCAGCGATAGATACAGGGGACAAGATACGCAGTATTTT.

V gene TRBV18 combines with J gene TRBJ2-7; 7 nucleotides line up with TRBD1. The CDR3 totals 14 residues. CDR1 and CDR2 (germline): KGHSH, LQKENI. V shed 4 bases, J shed 4 bases, and the junction held 7 bases outside the gene matches. The CDR3 loop reads CASSQPGQPYEQYF. Here the CDR3 DNA reads TGTGCCAGCTCACAACCGGGACAGCCTTACGAGCAGTACTTC.

This clone was seen a single time. The CDR3 loop reads CASSADDRGNTEAFF. The DNA of the CDR3 is TGCGCCAGCAGCGCTGACGACAGGGGCAACACTGAAGCTTTCTTT. The genes are TRBV4-3 and TRBJ1-1, with 8 positions matching TRBD1. The CDR3 is 15 residues long. The V and J ends lost 5 bases and 2 bases, in that order; junction bases with no gene match: 7. Germline V gives CDR1 LGHNA, CDR2 YSLEER.

This sequence joins TRBV7-9 and TRBJ2-1; tentatively, D is TRBD2 (6 bases). The CDR3 loop spans 13 amino acids. V was trimmed by 1 base and J by 7 bases, leaving 8 bases between them. Germline CDR1 and CDR2: SEHNR and FQNEAQ (reference sequence). The CDR3 nucleotides are TGTGCCAGCAGCTTAGGTGGAGGGAATGAGCAGTTCTTC. Protein: CASSLGGGNEQFF.

This clone appeared a single time. The chain links TRBV7-2 to TRBJ1-2, with D tentatively TRBD1 (6 bases). With 6 bases removed from V and 2 bases from J, the gap between germline ends came to 22 bases. This CDR3 has 17 amino acids. Germline V lookup: CDR1 SGHTA, CDR2 FQGNSA. For the CDR3, the DNA is TGTGCCAGCAGTACGGAGGCCGGGCGGGGGCGCAACTATGGCTACACCTTC. Translating it yields CASSTEAGRGRNYGYTF.

The gene calls are TRBV7-9 and TRBJ2-7; 7 nucleotides line up with TRBD2. Trimming took 5 bases from V and 6 from J; bases not matched to a gene: 13. The CDR3 covers 15 residues. Germline V gene lookup returns CDR1 SEHNR and CDR2 FQNEAQ (reference sequence). The CDR3 loop is CASSLPSGGSREQYF. CDR3 nucleotide sequence: TGTGCCAGCAGCCTACCGTCGGGGGGATCCCGCGAGCAGTACTTC.

This clone appeared many times. The rearrangement joins TRBV27 to TRBJ1-1; D remains unclear. CDR3 length equals 13 residues. Germline V CDR1 and CDR2: MNHEY, SMNVEV (reference sequence). The germline V and J ends were trimmed by 0 bases and 11 bases, with 13 bases remaining between them. CDR3 sequence reads: CASSLSLANAAFF. The CDR3 DNA reads TGTGCCAGCAGTTTATCCCTCGCTAACGCGGCTTTCTTT.